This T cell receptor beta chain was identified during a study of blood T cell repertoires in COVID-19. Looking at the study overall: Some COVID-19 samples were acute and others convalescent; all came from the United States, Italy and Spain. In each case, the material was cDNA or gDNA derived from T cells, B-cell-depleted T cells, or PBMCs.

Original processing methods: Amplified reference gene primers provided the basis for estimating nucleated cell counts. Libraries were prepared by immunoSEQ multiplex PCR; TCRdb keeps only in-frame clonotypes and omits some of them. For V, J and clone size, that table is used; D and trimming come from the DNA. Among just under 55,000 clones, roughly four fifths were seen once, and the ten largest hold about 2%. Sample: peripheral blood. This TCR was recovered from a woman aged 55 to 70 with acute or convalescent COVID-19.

The CDR3 sequence is CASSIRTGGIYGYTF. The CDR3 DNA follows: TGTGCCAGTAGTATCCGGACAGGGGGAATCTATGGCTACACCTTC. V is TRBV19 and J is TRBJ1-2, with 10 bases matching TRBD1. The CDR3 extends over 15 amino acids. V trimming: 3 bases; J trimming: 4 bases; junction bases outside the gene matches: 5. CDR1 and CDR2 from the germline V gene are LNHDA and SQIVND (reference sequence).